This is a list of T cell receptor beta chains from one sample in a study of Ad26.COV2.S vaccination and SARS-CoV-2 variants. Measured with immunoSEQ multiplex PCR; TCRdb has only the in-frame clones, and not every one. This table has 380,000 or so clones, roughly nine tenths appearing once. The sequencing here drew on peripheral blood, taken in a trial of Ad26.COV2.S vaccine versus placebo. The receptors originated from a person between 18 and 60 years old who received the Ad26.COV2.S COVID-19 vaccine or a placebo. Each CDR3 is given with its conserved first and last residue. A D gene is named only where the DNA matches it firmly. A clone size is listed for some rows: how often the clone was seen (once, few, many), or a class if it is expanded.

j_gene	abundance	v_gene	d_gene	CDR3aa	CDR3nt
TRBJ2-2	NA	TRBV6-5	NA	CASRLLGGELFF	TGTGCCAGCAGGTTACTGGGCGGGGAGCTGTTTTTT
TRBJ1-5	NA	TRBV5-8	TRBD1	CASSLAGQVNQPQHF	TGTGCCAGCAGCTTGGCCGGACAGGTAAATCAGCCCCAGCATTTT
TRBJ2-1	NA	TRBV2	TRBD1	CASSPGTGVNEQFF	TGTGCCAGCAGTCCCGGGACAGGGGTCAATGAGCAGTTCTTC
TRBJ2-2	NA	TRBV9	NA	CASSLLVGGETGELFF	TGTGCCAGCAGCCTACTTGTGGGGGGCGAAACCGGGGAGCTGTTTTTT
TRBJ1-2	NA	TRBV15	NA	CATARVGTNYGYTF	TGTGCCACCGCTCGAGTCGGGACTAACTATGGCTACACCTTC
TRBJ2-2	NA	TRBV4-2	TRBD2	CASSQTSGGNTGELFF	TGTGCCAGCAGCCAGACTAGCGGGGGGAACACCGGGGAGCTGTTTTTT
TRBJ1-2	once	TRBV7-2	NA	CATRSRLEDGYTF	TGTGCCACCAGGAGCCGCCTCGAGGACGGCTACACCTTC
TRBJ2-7	NA	TRBV5-5	NA	CASSTTYEQYF	TGTGCCAGCAGCACCACCTACGAGCAGTACTTC
TRBJ1-3	NA	TRBV14	NA	CASSQSRSGNTIYF	TGTGCCAGCAGCCAATCCCGCTCTGGAAACACCATATATTTT
TRBJ1-6	NA	TRBV6-2/TRBV6-3	NA	CASSYSVASLHF	TGTGCCAGCAGTTACTCAGTGGCGTCCCTCCACTTT
TRBJ2-1	NA	TRBV19	NA	CASSNRDIDNEQFF	TGTGCCAGTAGTAACCGGGACATAGACAATGAGCAGTTCTTC
TRBJ1-3	NA	TRBV19	NA	CASSIRTTGNTIYF	TGTGCCAGTAGTATTCGAACTACTGGAAACACCATATATTTT
TRBJ2-3	NA	TRBV7-2	NA	CASTPMRGADTQYF	TGTGCCAGCACCCCTATGAGGGGGGCAGATACGCAGTATTTT
TRBJ1-5	NA	TRBV12-3/TRBV12-4	TRBD1	CASSSTGNQPQHF	TGTGCCAGCAGTTCGACAGGGAATCAGCCCCAGCATTTT
TRBJ2-2	NA	TRBV2	NA	CASSGQTEHRELFF	TGTGCCAGCAGTGGTCAAACAGAACACCGGGAGCTGTTTTTT
TRBJ2-7	NA	TRBV27	TRBD1	CASSTRDRSYEQYF	TGTGCCAGCAGTACCCGGGACAGGTCCTACGAGCAGTACTTC
TRBJ2-3	NA	TRBV2	TRBD2	CASKALAGGLTDTQYF	TGTGCCAGCAAGGCCCTAGCGGGGGGACTTACAGATACGCAGTATTTT
TRBJ2-5	NA	TRBV9	NA	CASSPPQGQETQYF	TGTGCCAGCAGCCCCCCTCAGGGCCAAGAGACCCAGTACTTC
TRBJ1-5	once	TRBV12-5	NA	CASGRGSNQPQHF	TGTGCTAGCGGAAGGGGGAGCAATCAGCCCCAGCATTTT
TRBJ2-1	NA	TRBV11-3	NA	CASSLEVRGPHNEQFF	TGTGCCAGCAGCTTAGAGGTTAGGGGACCACACAATGAGCAGTTCTTC
TRBJ2-1	NA	TRBV5-1	NA	CASSLDPISSYNEQFF	TGCGCCAGCAGCTTGGACCCGATAAGCTCCTACAATGAGCAGTTCTTC
TRBJ1-2	NA	TRBV27	NA	CASSPPGRTYGYTF	TGTGCCAGCAGCCCGCCGGGACGGACCTATGGCTACACCTTC
TRBJ1-5	NA	TRBV27	NA	CASSLSAGVNQPQHF	TGTGCCAGCAGTTTATCGGCAGGGGTCAATCAGCCCCAGCATTTT
TRBJ1-5	NA	TRBV25-1	NA	CASSPGGNQPQHF	TGTGCCAGCAGTCCAGGGGGCAATCAGCCCCAGCATTTT
TRBJ2-3	NA	TRBV9	TRBD2	CASSSSGGAQGDTQYF	TGTGCCAGCAGCTCTAGCGGGGGGGCCCAGGGAGATACGCAGTATTTT